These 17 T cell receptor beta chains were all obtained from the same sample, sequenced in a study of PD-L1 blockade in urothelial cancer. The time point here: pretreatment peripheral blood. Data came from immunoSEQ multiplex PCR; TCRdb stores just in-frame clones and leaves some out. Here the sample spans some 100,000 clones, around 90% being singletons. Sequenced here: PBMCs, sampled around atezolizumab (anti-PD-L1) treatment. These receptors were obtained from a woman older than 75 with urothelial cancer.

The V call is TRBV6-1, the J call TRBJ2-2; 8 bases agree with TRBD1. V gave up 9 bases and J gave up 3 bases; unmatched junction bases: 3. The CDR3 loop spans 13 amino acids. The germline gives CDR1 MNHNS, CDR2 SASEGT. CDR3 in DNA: TGTGCCAGTTGGACAGGGTACACCGGGGAGCTGTTTTTT. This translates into CASWTGYTGELFF.

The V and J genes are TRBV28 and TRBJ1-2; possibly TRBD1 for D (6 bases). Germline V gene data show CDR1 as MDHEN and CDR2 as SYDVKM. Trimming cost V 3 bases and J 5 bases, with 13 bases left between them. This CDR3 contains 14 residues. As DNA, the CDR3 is TGTGCCAGCAGTTTGGGCAGGGGAGAATATGGCTACACCTTC. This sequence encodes CASSLGRGEYGYTF.

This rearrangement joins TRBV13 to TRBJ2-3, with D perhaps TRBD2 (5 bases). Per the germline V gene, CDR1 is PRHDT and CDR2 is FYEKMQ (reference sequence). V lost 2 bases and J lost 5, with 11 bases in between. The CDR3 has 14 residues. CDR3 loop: CASSLKMAGDTQYF. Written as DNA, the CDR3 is TGTGCCAGCAGCTTAAAGATGGCGGGAGATACGCAGTATTTT. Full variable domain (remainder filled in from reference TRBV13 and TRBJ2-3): AAGVIQSPRHLIKEKRETATLKCYPIPRHDTVYWYQQGPGQDPQFLISFYEKMQSDKGSIPDRFSAQQFSDYHSELNMSSLELGDSALYFCASSLKMAGDTQYFGPGTRLTVL.

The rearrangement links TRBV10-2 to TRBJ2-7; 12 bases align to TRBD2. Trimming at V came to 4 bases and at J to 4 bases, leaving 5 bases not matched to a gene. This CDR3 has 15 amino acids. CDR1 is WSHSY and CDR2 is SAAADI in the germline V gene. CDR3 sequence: CASSATSGSGYEQYF. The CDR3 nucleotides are TGCGCCAGCAGTGCGACTAGCGGGAGTGGTTACGAGCAGTACTTC.

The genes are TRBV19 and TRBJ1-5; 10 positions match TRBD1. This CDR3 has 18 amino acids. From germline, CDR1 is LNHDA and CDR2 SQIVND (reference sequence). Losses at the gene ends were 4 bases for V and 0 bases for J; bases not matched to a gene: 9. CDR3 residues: CASSKGTGDFYSNQPQHF. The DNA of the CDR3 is TGTGCCAGTAGTAAAGGGACAGGGGACTTCTATAGCAATCAGCCCCAGCATTTT.

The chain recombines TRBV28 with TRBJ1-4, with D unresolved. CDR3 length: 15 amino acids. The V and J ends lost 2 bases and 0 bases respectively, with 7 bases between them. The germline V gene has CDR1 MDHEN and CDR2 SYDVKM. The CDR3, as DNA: TGTGCCAGCAGTTTAGTCGGGGCAACTAATGAAAAACTGTTTTTT. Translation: CASSLVGATNEKLFF.

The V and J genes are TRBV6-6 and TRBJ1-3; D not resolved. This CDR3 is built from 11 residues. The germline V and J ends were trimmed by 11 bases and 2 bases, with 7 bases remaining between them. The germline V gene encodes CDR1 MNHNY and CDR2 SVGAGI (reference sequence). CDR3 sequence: CASGPGNTIYF. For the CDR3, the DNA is TGTGCCTCAGGCCCTGGAAACACCATATATTTT.

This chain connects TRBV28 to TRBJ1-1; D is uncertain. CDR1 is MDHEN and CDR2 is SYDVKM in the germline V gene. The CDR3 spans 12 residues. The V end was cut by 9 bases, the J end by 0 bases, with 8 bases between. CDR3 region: CASRLMNTEAFF. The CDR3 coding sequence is TGTGCCAGTCGACTCATGAACACTGAAGCTTTCTTT.

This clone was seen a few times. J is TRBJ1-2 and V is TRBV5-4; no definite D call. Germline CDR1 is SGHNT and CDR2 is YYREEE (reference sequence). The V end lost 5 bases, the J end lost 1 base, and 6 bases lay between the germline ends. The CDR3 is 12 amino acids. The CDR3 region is CASSSNNYGYTF. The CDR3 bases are TGTGCCAGCAGTTCTAATAACTATGGCTACACCTTC.

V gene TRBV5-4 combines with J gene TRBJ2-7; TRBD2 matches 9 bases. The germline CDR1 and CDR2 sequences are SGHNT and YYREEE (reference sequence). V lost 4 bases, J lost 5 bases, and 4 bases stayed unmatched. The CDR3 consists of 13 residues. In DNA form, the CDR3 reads TGTGCCAGCAGCGGGGGACTAGCTAACGAGCAGTACTTC. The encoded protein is CASSGGLANEQYF.

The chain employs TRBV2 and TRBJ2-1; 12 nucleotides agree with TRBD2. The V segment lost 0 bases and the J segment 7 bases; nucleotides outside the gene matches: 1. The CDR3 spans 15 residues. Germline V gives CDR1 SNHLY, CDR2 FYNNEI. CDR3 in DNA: TGTGCCAGCAGTGAAGCGGGACTAGCGGGTAATGAGCAGTTCTTC. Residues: CASSEAGLAGNEQFF.

The CDR3 region has the DNA TGTGCCAGCAGGGACAGGGGGGGTAATGAGCAGTTCTTC. This translates into CASRDRGGNEQFF. V is TRBV2 and J is TRBJ2-1; 10 nucleotides line up with TRBD1. CDR3 length equals 13 residues. V was pared by 6 bases and J by 7 bases, with 3 bases of the junction left unmatched. Germline CDR1 and CDR2: SNHLY and FYNNEI.

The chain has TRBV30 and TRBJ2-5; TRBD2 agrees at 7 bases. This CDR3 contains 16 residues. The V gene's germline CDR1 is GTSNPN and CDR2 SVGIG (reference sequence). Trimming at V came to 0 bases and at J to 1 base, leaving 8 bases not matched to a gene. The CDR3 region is CAWSVWALAAQETQYF. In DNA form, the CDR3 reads TGTGCCTGGAGTGTATGGGCGCTAGCGGCCCAAGAGACCCAGTACTTC.

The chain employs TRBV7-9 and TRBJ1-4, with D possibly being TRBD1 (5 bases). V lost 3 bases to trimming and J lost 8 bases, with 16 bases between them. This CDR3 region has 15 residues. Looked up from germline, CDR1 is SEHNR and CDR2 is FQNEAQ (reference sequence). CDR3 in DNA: TGTGCCAGCAGCTTCGAGGCGTCGGGGGGAGAAAAACTGTTTTTT. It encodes CASSFEASGGEKLFF.

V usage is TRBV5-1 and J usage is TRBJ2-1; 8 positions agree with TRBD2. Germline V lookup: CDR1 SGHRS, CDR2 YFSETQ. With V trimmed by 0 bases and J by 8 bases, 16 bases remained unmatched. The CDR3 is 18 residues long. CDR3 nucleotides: TGCGCCAGCAGCTTGGGAGGTCGTGGAGCGGGAGTACCGGATGAGCAGTTCTTC. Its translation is CASSLGGRGAGVPDEQFF.

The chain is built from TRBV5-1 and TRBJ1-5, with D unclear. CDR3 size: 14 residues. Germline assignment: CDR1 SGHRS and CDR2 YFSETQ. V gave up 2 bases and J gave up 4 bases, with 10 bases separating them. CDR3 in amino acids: CASSFWQANQPQHF. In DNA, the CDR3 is TGCGCCAGCAGCTTTTGGCAGGCTAATCAGCCCCAGCATTTT. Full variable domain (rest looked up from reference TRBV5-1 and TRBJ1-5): KAGVTQTPRYLIKTRGQQVTLSCSPISGHRSVSWYQQTPGQGLQFLFEYFSETQRNKGNFPGRFSGRQFSNSRSEMNVSTLELGDSALYLCASSFWQANQPQHFGDGTRLSIL.

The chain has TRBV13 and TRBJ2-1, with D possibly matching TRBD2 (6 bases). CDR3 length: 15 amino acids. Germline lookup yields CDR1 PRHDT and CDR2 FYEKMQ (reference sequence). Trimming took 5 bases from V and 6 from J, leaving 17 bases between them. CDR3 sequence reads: CASSPREGGVNEQFF. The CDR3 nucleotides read TGTGCCAGCAGCCCCCGGGAAGGAGGGGTCAATGAGCAGTTCTTC.